This T cell receptor beta chain emerged from a study of control samples from healthy donors and cancer patients. There are 14 residues in the CDR3. CDR1 SGHTA and CDR2 FQGNSA come from the germline V gene. Deletions cut 10 bases from V and 3 bases from J, with 18 bases between. Some clones are missing from TCRdb's copy, which holds only in-frame ones; the method was immunoSEQ multiplex PCR. The table includes about 96,000 clones, about 92% detected once. The sequenced sample consisted of blood. The chain uses TRBV7-2 and TRBJ1-1; perhaps TRBD1 as D (5 bases). The source is a man aged 18-30 years in good health. CDR3: CATQDSPGDTEAFF. For the CDR3, the DNA is TGTGCCACCCAAGACAGCCCTGGGGACACTGAAGCTTTCTTT.